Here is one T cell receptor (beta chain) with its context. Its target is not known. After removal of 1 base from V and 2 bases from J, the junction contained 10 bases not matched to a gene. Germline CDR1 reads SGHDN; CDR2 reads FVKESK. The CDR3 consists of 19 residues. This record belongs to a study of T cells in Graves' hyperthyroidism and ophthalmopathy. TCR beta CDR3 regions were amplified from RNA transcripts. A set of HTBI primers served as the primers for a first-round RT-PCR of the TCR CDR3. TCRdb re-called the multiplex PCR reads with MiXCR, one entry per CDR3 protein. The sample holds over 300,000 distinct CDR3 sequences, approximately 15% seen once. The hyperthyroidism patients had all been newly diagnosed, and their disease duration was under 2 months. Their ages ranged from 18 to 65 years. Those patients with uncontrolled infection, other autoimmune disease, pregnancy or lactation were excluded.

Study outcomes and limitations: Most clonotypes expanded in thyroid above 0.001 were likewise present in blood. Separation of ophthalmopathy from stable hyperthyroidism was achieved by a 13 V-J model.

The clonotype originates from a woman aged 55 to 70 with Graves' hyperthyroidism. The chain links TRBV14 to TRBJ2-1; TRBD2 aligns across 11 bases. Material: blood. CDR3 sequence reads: CASSQVSRLAGLPYNEQFF. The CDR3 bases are TGTGCCAGCAGCCAAGTGAGCCGACTAGCGGGACTACCCTACAATGAGCAGTTCTTC. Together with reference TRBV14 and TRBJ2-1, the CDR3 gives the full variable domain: EAGVTQFPSHSVIEKGQTVTLRCDPISGHDNLYWYRRVMGKEIKFLLHFVKESKQDESGMPNNRFLAERTGGTYSTLKVQPAELEDSGVYFCASSQVSRLAGLPYNEQFFGPGTRLTVL.